Listed below are T cell receptor beta chains from one sample, sequenced in a study of T cells after yellow fever vaccination. TCRdb reprocessed the 5' RACE reads with MiXCR, giving one entry per CDR3 protein. The table records over 150,000 distinct CDR3 sequences, approximately 6.8% of them present only once. Sample: CD4+ T cells sorted from PBMCs, taken 5 days after the first yellow fever vaccination. These receptors all come from a man between 18 and 35 years old who received the YFV17D yellow fever vaccine. CDR3s leave out the opening cysteine and the closing phenylalanine or tryptophan.

TRBJ2-1,TRBV15,ATSRPGQPYNEQF
TRBJ1-4,TRBV5-1,ASSLGDLTNEKLF
TRBJ1-6,TRBV4-3,ASSQGSLGNNSPLH
TRBJ1-2,TRBV5-4,ASSTPGLTNYGYT
TRBJ2-5,TRBV20-1,SARQGALKTQY
TRBJ2-3,TRBV20-1,SAHTFSWISDKDTQY
TRBJ1-2,TRBV3-1,ASSMQGSDGYT
TRBJ1-1,TRBV7-9,SSSPEAGMVGNTEAF
TRBJ1-1,TRBV5-1,ASSFEQGVSNTEAF
TRBJ2-7,TRBV7-6,ASSLDGTRYYEQY
TRBJ2-5,TRBV18,ASSPRGGQETQY
TRBJ1-5,TRBV18,ASSSDQNQPQH
TRBJ1-2,TRBV11-2,ASSPLDRNYGYT
TRBJ2-7,TRBV30,AWGDLYEQY
TRBJ1-1,TRBV5-6,ASSFVTVGQAF
TRBJ2-6,TRBV4-2,ASSSSGGASGANVLT
TRBJ2-1,TRBV24-1,ATSDSPGLAGAKYNEQF
TRBJ2-5,TRBV5-1,ASREGARLLQETQY
TRBJ1-6,TRBV7-2,ASSSDRDRGNSPLH
TRBJ1-2,TRBV12-3/TRBV12-4,ASSFGNRDLSYGYT
TRBJ2-7,TRBV6-6,ASSRTGPYEQY
TRBJ2-5,TRBV5-1,ASSTIPGGRQETQY
TRBJ2-5,TRBV28,ASSGGAEETQY
TRBJ2-5,TRBV7-3,ASAADRGLGKTQY
TRBJ2-7,TRBV20-1,SASPGPGSYEQY
TRBJ2-5,TRBV5-1,ASSLAEQGRPIQETQY
TRBJ1-5,TRBV5-6,ASSLGQPYSNQPQH
TRBJ1-1,TRBV28,ASSLAGSGTGGEAF
TRBJ2-2,TRBV5-6,ASSLVIGRELF
TRBJ2-3,TRBV6-1,ASSSTYQDTQY
TRBJ2-7,TRBV6-2/TRBV6-3,ASSTAYEQY
TRBJ2-3,TRBV5-5,ASSPSGTSADTQY
TRBJ1-5,TRBV7-2,ASSLASHDQPQH
TRBJ1-3,TRBV5-6,ASSPNWGNTIY
TRBJ2-1,TRBV24-1,ATSDLQGGDEQF
TRBJ2-7,TRBV20-1,SARGKNRGSSYEQY
TRBJ2-1,TRBV6-5,ASSSSGQPYNEQF
TRBJ1-2,TRBV12-3/TRBV12-4,ASSSTGREDYGYT
TRBJ2-3,TRBV12-3/TRBV12-4,ASSLAGDFTDTQY
TRBJ2-7,TRBV7-2,ASSLAGGYEQY
TRBJ2-7,TRBV7-6,ASSLARVGSEQY
TRBJ1-5,TRBV20-1,SVNRGLGQPQH
TRBJ2-2,TRBV4-3,ASSQDPGGGRVGELF
TRBJ1-1,TRBV12-3/TRBV12-4,ASSLIQVPGNTEAF
TRBJ2-1,TRBV11-2,ASSFILAGGEQF
TRBJ2-2,TRBV5-5,ASRFTTAGELF
TRBJ1-5,TRBV14,ASSQDLGQPQH
TRBJ2-3,TRBV4-1,ASSLTWGFYKSSTDTQY
TRBJ1-2,TRBV5-1,ASSLDQGGYT
TRBJ1-2,TRBV3-1,ASSLDRSSGYT
TRBJ1-5,TRBV20-1,SAIGGDQPQH
TRBJ1-5,TRBV24-1,ATSGVTGHQPQH
TRBJ2-5,TRBV20-1,SAGGGLRETQY
TRBJ2-5,TRBV3-1,ASSPYPGTSGAETQY
TRBJ1-1,TRBV4-1,ASSHLKAGHGATEAF